These T cell receptor beta chains were read from a single sample in a study of cytomegalovirus exposure and HLA in healthy donors. Produced via immunoSEQ multiplex PCR; TCRdb's table is partial and in-frame only. In the table there are tens of thousands of clones, 65% to 85% of which are singletons. Sequencing was carried out using PBMCs. The receptor set was obtained from a girl aged 2-10 years in good health and CMV-seropositive. Each CDR3 is given with its conserved first and last residue. D genes are given only for firm matches. The size field is filled for only some rows; it gives once, few, many or a size class.

clone_size	v_call	j_call	d_call	cdr3_aa	cdr3_nt
.	TRBV7-6	TRBJ2-5	.	CASSPGAVETQYF	TGTGCCAGCAGCCCAGGGGCGGTTGAGACCCAGTACTTC
.	TRBV6-6	TRBJ1-5	.	CASSYLDTAEPQHF	TGTGCCAGCAGTTACTTAGATACAGCGGAGCCCCAGCATTTT
once	TRBV29-1	TRBJ1-1	TRBD1	CSGEQGTEAFF	TGCAGCGGAGAACAGGGGACTGAAGCTTTCTTT
few	TRBV25-1	TRBJ1-4	.	CASSAPRQDGNEKLFF	TGTGCCAGCAGTGCCCCCAGACAGGATGGAAATGAAAAACTGTTTTTT
.	TRBV27	TRBJ2-7	.	CASSPRGQTLEQYF	TGTGCCAGCAGTCCTCGTGGACAGACCCTCGAGCAGTACTTC
.	TRBV10-3	TRBJ2-3	.	CAIGGGDTQYF	TGTGCCATCGGGGGCGGAGATACGCAGTATTTT
.	TRBV28	TRBJ2-5	TRBD2	CASSLRRLAGRETQYF	TGTGCCAGCAGTTTAAGAAGGCTAGCGGGTCGAGAGACCCAGTACTTC
.	TRBV29-1	TRBJ2-5	.	CSVVGEETQYF	TGCAGCGTTGTGGGAGAAGAGACCCAGTACTTC
.	TRBV29-1	TRBJ2-1	TRBD2	CSVTDPWREDNEQFF	TGCAGCGTGACGGACCCTTGGCGGGAGGACAATGAGCAGTTCTTC
.	TRBV6-5	TRBJ2-7	TRBD1	CASSYDGTGGEQYF	TGTGCCAGCAGTTACGACGGGACAGGGGGCGAGCAGTACTTC
.	TRBV27	TRBJ2-7	.	CASSLRRFPGEQYF	TGTGCCAGCAGCCTAAGGCGGTTTCCCGGGGAGCAGTACTTC
once	TRBV7-2	TRBJ2-7	.	CASSQRHGEQYF	TGTGCCAGCAGCCAGAGACACGGCGAGCAGTACTTC
.	TRBV7-2	TRBJ2-7	.	CASSLLGGNYEQYF	TGTGCCAGCAGCTTACTGGGGGGAAACTACGAGCAGTACTTC
.	TRBV25-1	TRBJ2-3	.	CASSEGVPDTQYF	TGTGCCAGCAGTGAGGGAGTCCCAGATACGCAGTATTTT
few	TRBV2	TRBJ1-1	.	CASTGDSGTEAFF	TGTGCCAGCACGGGAGACAGTGGAACTGAAGCTTTCTTT
once	TRBV11-2	TRBJ2-7	.	CASSPAYEQYF	TGTGCCAGCAGCCCCGCCTACGAGCAGTACTTC
.	TRBV29-1	TRBJ2-3	TRBD2	CSGTRPASGRDTQYF	TGCAGCGGGACAAGGCCGGCTAGCGGGAGAGATACGCAGTATTTT
once	TRBV30	TRBJ1-2	TRBD1	CAWSVLGQADYGYTF	TGTGCCTGGAGTGTACTAGGACAGGCGGACTATGGCTACACCTTC
.	TRBV10-3	TRBJ1-4	TRBD1	CAISEDGTGRPNEKLFF	TGTGCCATCAGTGAGGATGGGACAGGGCGCCCTAATGAAAAACTGTTTTTT
.	TRBV6-5	TRBJ1-1	TRBD1	CASSYADRDTEAFF	TGTGCCAGCAGTTACGCCGACAGGGACACTGAAGCTTTCTTT
.	TRBV29-1	TRBJ1-2	.	CSVLDENYGYTF	TGCAGCGTGCTAGACGAGAACTATGGCTACACCTTC
few	TRBV30	TRBJ2-3	.	CAWSSRQLSSDTQYF	TGTGCCTGGAGTTCTCGACAGTTGAGTTCAGATACGCAGTATTTT
.	TRBV28	TRBJ2-7	TRBD1	CASRKTGAKSYEQYF	TGTGCCAGTAGGAAGACAGGGGCCAAGTCCTACGAGCAGTACTTC
few	TRBV5-4	TRBJ2-7	.	CASSLELGRGRHEQYF	TGTGCCAGCAGCTTGGAACTCGGCAGGGGAAGGCACGAGCAGTACTTC
.	TRBV7-9	TRBJ1-1	.	CASSQQENTEAFF	TGTGCCAGCAGCCAACAGGAGAACACTGAAGCTTTCTTT
few	TRBV27	TRBJ1-2	.	CASSLPDGRGYTF	TGTGCCAGCAGTTTGCCCGACGGGAGAGGCTACACCTTC
.	TRBV7-9	TRBJ1-5	.	CASSLAGPGQPQHF	TGTGCCAGCAGCTTAGCTGGGCCCGGTCAGCCCCAGCATTTT
.	TRBV5-6	TRBJ1-5	.	CASSLRQTRAQPQHF	TGTGCCAGCAGCTTGAGGCAGACTAGGGCTCAGCCCCAGCATTTT
.	TRBV30	TRBJ2-1	.	CAWGSQSNEQFF	TGTGCCTGGGGCTCACAAAGCAATGAGCAGTTCTTC
.	TRBV30	TRBJ1-3	.	CAWRQYGNTIYF	TGTGCCTGGAGGCAGTATGGAAACACCATATATTTT
.	TRBV6-4	TRBJ2-1	.	CASSDVADSYNEQFF	TGTGCCAGCAGTGACGTAGCGGATTCCTACAATGAGCAGTTCTTC
.	TRBV5-1	TRBJ2-7	TRBD1	CASSSGQGGYEQYF	TGCGCCAGCAGCTCGGGACAGGGGGGTTACGAGCAGTACTTC
.	TRBV19	TRBJ2-3	.	CASSIADTQYF	TGTGCCAGTAGTATCGCAGATACGCAGTATTTT
.	TRBV9	TRBJ2-1	.	CASSIDNEQFF	TGTGCCAGCAGCATCGACAATGAGCAGTTCTTC
.	TRBV2	TRBJ2-7	TRBD1	CASVSDRGLAYYEQYF	TGTGCCAGCGTATCGGACAGGGGGCTGGCGTACTACGAGCAGTACTTC
few	TRBV5-6	TRBJ1-5	.	CASSLKVSGNSNQPQHF	TGTGCCAGCAGCTTGAAGGTCAGCGGGAATAGCAATCAGCCCCAGCATTTT
.	TRBV7-2	TRBJ2-5	.	CASSSQRETQYF	TGTGCCAGCAGCTCTCAGCGCGAGACCCAGTACTTC
.	TRBV14	TRBJ2-7	.	CASSLTYEQYF	TGTGCCAGCAGCCTAACCTACGAGCAGTACTTC
once	TRBV15	TRBJ1-5	TRBD1	CATSREGDRGNQPQHF	TGTGCCACCAGCAGAGAGGGGGACAGGGGCAATCAGCCCCAGCATTTT
.	TRBV5-1	TRBJ2-7	TRBD1	CASGTGSYEQYF	TGCGCCAGCGGGACAGGTTCCTACGAGCAGTACTTC
.	TRBV30	TRBJ1-4	.	CAWSTRRVGGNEKLFF	TGTGCCTGGAGTACTAGGCGGGTCGGCGGTAATGAAAAACTGTTTTTT
.	TRBV15	TRBJ1-5	.	CATTPSGYSNQPQHF	TGTGCCACCACCCCCAGCGGGTATAGCAATCAGCCCCAGCATTTT
.	TRBV5-1	TRBJ2-2	.	CASRDFANTGELFF	TGCGCCAGCAGGGACTTCGCGAACACCGGGGAGCTGTTTTTT
.	TRBV27	TRBJ2-7	TRBD1	CASSVSTLGQKYEQYF	TGTGCCAGCAGTGTTTCGACCCTGGGACAGAAGTACGAGCAGTACTTC
.	TRBV5-5	TRBJ2-7	.	CASSFTGSYEQYF	TGTGCCAGCAGCTTCACCGGGTCCTACGAGCAGTACTTC
.	TRBV28	TRBJ2-5	TRBD2	CASTSPAGAGGLRWRETQYF	TGTGCCAGCACCTCCCCCGCCGGGGCGGGAGGCCTTAGATGGAGGGAGACCCAGTACTTC
.	TRBV27	TRBJ2-1	TRBD1	CASISGTGGRNEQFF	TGTGCCAGCATATCCGGGACAGGGGGCCGCAATGAGCAGTTCTTC
.	TRBV28	TRBJ2-7	TRBD2	CASSSGLAGPPKQYF	TGTGCCAGCAGTTCAGGACTAGCGGGTCCTCCGAAGCAGTACTTC
.	TRBV6-5	TRBJ1-2	TRBD1	CASSSGTGLANYGYTF	TGTGCCAGCAGTTCAGGGACAGGGTTAGCCAACTATGGCTACACCTTC
.	TRBV2	TRBJ2-1	.	CASSGDSNEQFF	TGTGCCAGCAGTGGAGATAGCAATGAGCAGTTCTTC
.	TRBV20-1	TRBJ2-7	.	CSARDLPEQYF	TGCAGTGCTAGAGATCTACCCGAGCAGTACTTC
.	TRBV7-9	TRBJ2-7	TRBD1	CASSFGQGRNEQYF	TGTGCCAGCAGCTTTGGACAGGGTCGAAACGAGCAGTACTTC
few	TRBV5-1	TRBJ1-1	TRBD1	CASSTGQEMNTEAFF	TGCGCCAGCAGCACGGGACAGGAAATGAACACTGAAGCTTTCTTT
.	TRBV7-2	TRBJ1-2	.	CASGKAGYGYTF	TGTGCCAGCGGTAAGGCAGGCTATGGCTACACCTTC
.	TRBV2	TRBJ1-4	TRBD1	CASSERTGGREKLFF	TGTGCCAGCAGTGAAAGGACAGGGGGAAGAGAAAAACTGTTTTTT
.	TRBV6-1	TRBJ2-3	.	CASKRRDTQYF	TGTGCCAGTAAAAGGCGGGATACGCAGTATTTT
once	TRBV28	TRBJ1-2	.	CASRITGSNYGYTF	TGTGCCAGCAGAATCACGGGATCTAACTATGGCTACACCTTC
once	TRBV28	TRBJ1-1	.	CASSQSYPRTAAVLDTEAFF	TGTGCCAGCAGCCAATCCTACCCACGCACAGCGGCTGTTTTGGACACTGAAGCTTTCTTT
.	TRBV5-1	TRBJ1-1	.	CASSWGTNTEAFF	TGCGCCAGCAGCTGGGGGACTAACACTGAAGCTTTCTTT